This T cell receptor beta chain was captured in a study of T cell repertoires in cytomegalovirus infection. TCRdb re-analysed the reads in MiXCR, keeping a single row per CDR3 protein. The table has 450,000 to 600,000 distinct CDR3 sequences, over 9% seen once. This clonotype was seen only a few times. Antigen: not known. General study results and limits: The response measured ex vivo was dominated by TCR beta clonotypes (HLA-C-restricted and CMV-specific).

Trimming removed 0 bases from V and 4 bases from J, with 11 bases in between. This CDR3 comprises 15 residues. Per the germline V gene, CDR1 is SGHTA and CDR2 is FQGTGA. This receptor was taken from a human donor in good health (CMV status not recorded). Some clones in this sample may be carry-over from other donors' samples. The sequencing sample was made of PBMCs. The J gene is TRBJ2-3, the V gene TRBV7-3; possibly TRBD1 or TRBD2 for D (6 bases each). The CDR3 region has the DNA TGTGCCAGCAGCTTAACCGGGGGCTCGGCAGATACGCAGTATTTT. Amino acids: CASSLTGGSADTQYF.